These T cell receptor beta chains were read from a single sample in a study of PD-1 blockade in classical Hodgkin lymphoma. Sequenced by immunoSEQ multiplex PCR; TCRdb stores in-frame clones only, minus some. The table records tens of thousands of clones, around 82% of them present only once. Sequences were derived from peripheral blood mononuclear cells (PBMCs), sampled before the fourth cycle of nivolumab. The origin of the receptors is a human donor with classical Hodgkin lymphoma. Both conserved end residues are part of each CDR3. Fields, in order: clone size, V gene, J gene, D gene, CDR3 protein, CDR3 DNA. A D gene is named only where the DNA matches it firmly. Clone size is shown for a subset of rows, as once, few, many or a class of expanded clone.

clone_size: .
v_call: TRBV6-5
j_call: TRBJ1-3
d_call: .
cdr3_aa: CASSLRLFSGNTIYF
cdr3_nt: TGTGCCAGCAGTCTCAGACTGTTCTCTGGAAACACCATATATTTT

clone_size: .
v_call: TRBV20-1
j_call: TRBJ1-1
d_call: TRBD1
cdr3_aa: CSAVDRGEAFF
cdr3_nt: TGCAGTGCCGTGGACAGGGGTGAAGCTTTCTTT

clone_size: .
v_call: TRBV7-2
j_call: TRBJ1-5
d_call: .
cdr3_aa: CASSLMGNRGLNQPQHF
cdr3_nt: TGTGCCAGCAGCTTAATGGGGAACCGGGGCCTCAATCAGCCCCAGCATTTT

clone_size: .
v_call: TRBV27
j_call: TRBJ2-7
d_call: TRBD1
cdr3_aa: CATIPGQGSYEQYF
cdr3_nt: TGTGCCACCATCCCTGGACAGGGCTCCTACGAGCAGTACTTC

clone_size: .
v_call: TRBV6-1
j_call: TRBJ2-1
d_call: .
cdr3_aa: CASSEITGLYNEQFF
cdr3_nt: TGTGCCAGCAGTGAGATAACAGGGCTCTACAATGAGCAGTTCTTC

clone_size: .
v_call: TRBV27
j_call: TRBJ2-7
d_call: TRBD2
cdr3_aa: CASSLGGTSGRNEQYF
cdr3_nt: TGTGCCAGCAGCCTGGGGGGGACTAGCGGGAGGAATGAGCAGTACTTC

clone_size: .
v_call: TRBV28
j_call: TRBJ2-7
d_call: .
cdr3_aa: CAIAGSGVSSYEQYF
cdr3_nt: TGTGCCATCGCAGGTTCAGGGGTGAGCTCCTACGAGCAGTACTTC

clone_size: .
v_call: TRBV5-5
j_call: TRBJ1-1
d_call: .
cdr3_aa: CASSLLEGGFSEAFF
cdr3_nt: TGTGCCAGCAGCTTGTTGGAGGGGGGATTCTCTGAAGCTTTCTTT

clone_size: .
v_call: TRBV11-2
j_call: TRBJ1-6
d_call: .
cdr3_aa: CASSFGYNSPLHF
cdr3_nt: TGTGCCAGCAGCTTTGGATATAATTCACCCCTCCACTTT

clone_size: .
v_call: TRBV10-1
j_call: TRBJ1-4
d_call: TRBD1
cdr3_aa: CASSRGLGEKLFF
cdr3_nt: TGCGCCAGCAGCAGGGGGCTCGGTGAAAAACTGTTTTTT

clone_size: .
v_call: TRBV7-2
j_call: TRBJ1-2
d_call: .
cdr3_aa: CASSALTGLFGYTF
cdr3_nt: TGTGCCAGCAGCGCACTGACGGGATTGTTTGGCTACACCTTC

clone_size: .
v_call: TRBV14
j_call: TRBJ1-4
d_call: TRBD1
cdr3_aa: CASSQPGTGNEKLFF
cdr3_nt: TGTGCCAGCAGCCAGCCCGGGACAGGGAACGAAAAACTGTTTTTT

clone_size: .
v_call: TRBV5-1
j_call: TRBJ2-7
d_call: .
cdr3_aa: CASSPEALGVGQYF
cdr3_nt: TGCGCCAGCAGCCCGGAGGCCCTCGGGGTTGGGCAGTACTTC

clone_size: few
v_call: TRBV13
j_call: TRBJ2-3
d_call: .
cdr3_aa: CASSDIGGDTQYF
cdr3_nt: TGTGCCAGCAGCGATATCGGGGGAGATACGCAGTATTTT

clone_size: .
v_call: TRBV4-3
j_call: TRBJ2-2
d_call: .
cdr3_aa: CASSQDRGPGELFF
cdr3_nt: TGCGCCAGCAGCCAAGATAGGGGACCCGGGGAGCTGTTTTTT

clone_size: .
v_call: TRBV9
j_call: TRBJ2-5
d_call: TRBD2
cdr3_aa: CASSALSGGARETQYF
cdr3_nt: TGTGCCAGCAGCGCCCTTAGCGGGGGGGCCCGGGAGACCCAGTACTTC

clone_size: .
v_call: TRBV27
j_call: TRBJ1-1
d_call: .
cdr3_aa: CASSWGAMNTEAFF
cdr3_nt: TGTGCCAGCAGTTGGGGGGCTATGAACACTGAAGCTTTCTTT

clone_size: .
v_call: TRBV20-1
j_call: TRBJ2-5
d_call: .
cdr3_aa: CSAGPKETQYF
cdr3_nt: TGCAGTGCCGGACCGAAAGAGACCCAGTACTTC

clone_size: .
v_call: TRBV6-1
j_call: TRBJ2-3
d_call: TRBD1
cdr3_aa: CASNRDRGQTDTQYF
cdr3_nt: TGTGCCAGCAACCGGGACAGGGGGCAAACAGATACGCAGTATTTT

clone_size: .
v_call: TRBV5-5
j_call: TRBJ1-1
d_call: .
cdr3_aa: CASHSPGQGGTEAFF
cdr3_nt: TGTGCCAGCCACTCCCCGGGGCAGGGAGGAACTGAAGCTTTCTTT

clone_size: few
v_call: TRBV7-9
j_call: TRBJ1-1
d_call: TRBD1
cdr3_aa: CASSLGTVTEAFF
cdr3_nt: TGTGCCAGCAGCCTCGGGACAGTCACTGAAGCTTTCTTT

clone_size: few
v_call: TRBV12-5
j_call: TRBJ1-1
d_call: .
cdr3_aa: CASGLVPAGSGTEAFF
cdr3_nt: TGTGCTAGTGGTTTGGTACCCGCGGGGTCGGGCACTGAAGCTTTCTTT

clone_size: .
v_call: TRBV7-2
j_call: TRBJ2-5
d_call: .
cdr3_aa: CASCPARQETQYF
cdr3_nt: TGTGCCAGCTGCCCTGCTAGACAAGAGACCCAGTACTTC

clone_size: once
v_call: TRBV4-3
j_call: TRBJ2-1
d_call: .
cdr3_aa: CASSQRDRSVHEQFF
cdr3_nt: TGCGCCAGCAGCCAGAGGGACCGTTCTGTGCATGAGCAGTTCTTC

clone_size: .
v_call: TRBV11-2
j_call: TRBJ1-1
d_call: TRBD1
cdr3_aa: CASSGATGVAFF
cdr3_nt: TGTGCCAGCAGCGGGGCGACAGGGGTCGCTTTCTTT

clone_size: .
v_call: TRBV27
j_call: TRBJ2-6
d_call: .
cdr3_aa: CASSDPRQSGANVLTF
cdr3_nt: TGTGCCAGCAGTGATCCCAGACAATCTGGGGCCAACGTCCTGACTTTC

clone_size: .
v_call: TRBV2
j_call: TRBJ1-3
d_call: .
cdr3_aa: CASQAPPDGNSGNTIYF
cdr3_nt: TGTGCCAGCCAGGCACCCCCAGACGGTAACTCTGGAAACACCATATATTTT

clone_size: .
v_call: TRBV27
j_call: TRBJ2-1
d_call: TRBD2
cdr3_aa: CASRRGLAGGVVYNEQFF
cdr3_nt: TGTGCCAGCAGGAGAGGGCTAGCGGGAGGGGTGGTCTACAATGAGCAGTTCTTC

clone_size: .
v_call: TRBV5-4
j_call: TRBJ2-2
d_call: TRBD2
cdr3_aa: CASSLSLAERTGELFF
cdr3_nt: TGTGCCAGCAGCCTGTCCCTAGCGGAGAGGACCGGGGAGCTGTTTTTT

clone_size: .
v_call: TRBV6-6
j_call: TRBJ1-5
d_call: .
cdr3_aa: CASRSSGRGSGRAQHF
cdr3_nt: TGTGCCAGCAGATCATCCGGGAGGGGGTCTGGGAGAGCCCAGCATTTT

clone_size: .
v_call: TRBV5-6
j_call: TRBJ2-3
d_call: .
cdr3_aa: CASDGAGRAGTDTQYF
cdr3_nt: TGTGCCAGCGACGGGGCGGGAAGGGCAGGCACAGATACGCAGTATTTT

clone_size: .
v_call: TRBV7-9
j_call: TRBJ2-7
d_call: .
cdr3_aa: CASSLGGVQGSYEQYF
cdr3_nt: TGTGCCAGCAGCTTAGGGGGCGTACAGGGTTCCTACGAGCAGTACTTC

clone_size: .
v_call: TRBV4-1
j_call: TRBJ2-2
d_call: .
cdr3_aa: CASSEQNLIGVGELFF
cdr3_nt: TGCGCCAGCAGCGAACAAAATCTAATCGGCGTCGGGGAGCTGTTTTTT

clone_size: .
v_call: TRBV13
j_call: TRBJ1-4
d_call: .
cdr3_aa: CASSLGSLDEKLFF
cdr3_nt: TGTGCCAGCAGCTTAGGATCGCTTGATGAAAAACTGTTTTTT

clone_size: .
v_call: TRBV7-2
j_call: TRBJ2-7
d_call: .
cdr3_aa: CASSSTRHEQYF
cdr3_nt: TGTGCCAGCAGCTCGACACGACACGAGCAGTACTTC

clone_size: once
v_call: TRBV15
j_call: TRBJ2-6
d_call: .
cdr3_aa: CATSRVRAGANVLTF
cdr3_nt: TGTGCCACCAGCAGAGTCAGGGCTGGGGCCAACGTCCTGACTTTC

clone_size: .
v_call: TRBV30
j_call: TRBJ1-1
d_call: .
cdr3_aa: CAWRPRGNTEAFF
cdr3_nt: TGTGCCTGGAGACCTAGGGGGAACACTGAAGCTTTCTTT

clone_size: .
v_call: TRBV5-5
j_call: TRBJ2-5
d_call: .
cdr3_aa: CASSLSSAETQYF
cdr3_nt: TGTGCCAGCAGCTTGTCCAGCGCAGAGACCCAGTACTTC

clone_size: few
v_call: TRBV13
j_call: TRBJ1-2
d_call: .
cdr3_aa: CASSPMALRDNYGYTF
cdr3_nt: TGTGCCAGCAGCCCCATGGCCTTGCGGGACAACTATGGCTACACCTTC

clone_size: .
v_call: TRBV7-9
j_call: TRBJ2-2
d_call: .
cdr3_aa: CASSLLNRATGELFF
cdr3_nt: TGTGCCAGCAGCTTGCTCAACAGGGCCACCGGGGAGCTGTTTTTT

clone_size: .
v_call: TRBV7-6
j_call: TRBJ2-7
d_call: .
cdr3_aa: CASSLALLPGLAHSYEQYF
cdr3_nt: TGTGCCAGCAGCTTAGCCCTCCTCCCCGGGCTAGCCCACTCCTACGAGCAGTACTTC

clone_size: .
v_call: TRBV27
j_call: TRBJ2-1
d_call: .
cdr3_aa: CASSSILNEQFF
cdr3_nt: TGTGCCAGCAGTTCAATTCTCAATGAGCAGTTCTTC

clone_size: .
v_call: TRBV4-2
j_call: TRBJ1-6
d_call: TRBD1
cdr3_aa: CASSPRDRGASPLHF
cdr3_nt: TGTGCCAGCAGCCCCCGGGACAGGGGAGCTTCACCCCTCCACTTT

clone_size: .
v_call: TRBV7-9
j_call: TRBJ2-2
d_call: .
cdr3_aa: CASSFDGELFF
cdr3_nt: TGTGCCAGCAGCTTCGACGGGGAGCTGTTTTTT

clone_size: .
v_call: TRBV28
j_call: TRBJ1-1
d_call: .
cdr3_aa: CASSLDLFEAFF
cdr3_nt: TGTGCCAGCAGTTTAGACCTCTTTGAAGCTTTCTTT

clone_size: once
v_call: TRBV28
j_call: TRBJ2-2
d_call: .
cdr3_aa: CASSLFTGELFF
cdr3_nt: TGTGCCAGCAGCCTGTTCACCGGGGAGCTGTTTTTT